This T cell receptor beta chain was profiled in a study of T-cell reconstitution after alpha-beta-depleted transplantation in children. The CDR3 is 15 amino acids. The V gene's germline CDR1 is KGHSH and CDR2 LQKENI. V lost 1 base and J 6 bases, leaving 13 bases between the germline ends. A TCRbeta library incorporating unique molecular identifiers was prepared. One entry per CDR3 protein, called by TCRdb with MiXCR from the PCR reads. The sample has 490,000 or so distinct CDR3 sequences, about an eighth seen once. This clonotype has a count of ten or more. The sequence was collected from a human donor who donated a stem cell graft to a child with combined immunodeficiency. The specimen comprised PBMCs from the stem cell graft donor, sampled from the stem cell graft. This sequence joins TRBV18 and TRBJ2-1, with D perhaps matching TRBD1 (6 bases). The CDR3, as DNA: TGTGCCAGCTCACCACTGGGGGCAGCTCGCAATGAGCAGTTCTTC. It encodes CASSPLGAARNEQFF.